This T cell receptor beta chain stems from a study of blood T cell repertoires in COVID-19. Across the study: T cells, B-cell-depleted T cells, or PBMCs provided the cDNA or gDNA that served as material.

This clone was counted a single time. V was pared by 1 base and J by 2 bases, with 4 bases of the junction left unmatched. In germline, CDR1 is SEHNR, CDR2 FQNEAQ (reference sequence). This CDR3 contains 15 residues. How the authors handled the data: Reference gene primer amplification in the assay estimated nucleated cell counts. Libraries were prepared by immunoSEQ multiplex PCR; TCRdb keeps only in-frame clonotypes and omits some of them. The DNA gave D and trimming, while V, J and clone size come from that table. The sample carries under 350,000 clones, approximately 85% recorded once. The rearrangement links TRBV7-9 to TRBJ2-7; 8 positions agree with TRBD2. The receptor comes from a human donor in a cohort sampled during active COVID-19. Sequenced material: peripheral blood. This chain's CDR3 is CASSLVGGDPYEQYF. The CDR3 DNA reads as TGTGCCAGCAGCTTAGTCGGGGGGGACCCCTACGAGCAGTACTTC.